This T cell receptor beta chain was recorded in a study of response to subunit inactivated influenza vaccine. Findings and caveats of the study: There was a suggestion from the authors that each seasonal influenza vaccination recruits few new T cells.

TCRdb processed the RT-PCR reads anew with MiXCR; each CDR3 protein has one entry. The data hold around 180,000 distinct CDR3 sequences, with around a tenth observed a single time. Germline V gene lookup returns CDR1 SGHRS and CDR2 YFSETQ. This CDR3 is built from 15 residues. V dropped 2 bases and J dropped 5 bases, with 15 bases sitting between them. This clonotype was observed at least ten times. What it binds is unknown. Specimen: non-naive T cells sorted from PBMCs, collected on the day of vaccination. The sequence was collected from a man in his forties or fifties who received an inactivated influenza vaccine. The V and J genes are TRBV5-1 and TRBJ2-3; maybe TRBD1 (6 bases). CDR3 nucleotides: TGCGCCAGCAGCTTAGGACAGTCGAGGGGAGATACGCAGTATTTT. This translates into CASSLGQSRGDTQYF.